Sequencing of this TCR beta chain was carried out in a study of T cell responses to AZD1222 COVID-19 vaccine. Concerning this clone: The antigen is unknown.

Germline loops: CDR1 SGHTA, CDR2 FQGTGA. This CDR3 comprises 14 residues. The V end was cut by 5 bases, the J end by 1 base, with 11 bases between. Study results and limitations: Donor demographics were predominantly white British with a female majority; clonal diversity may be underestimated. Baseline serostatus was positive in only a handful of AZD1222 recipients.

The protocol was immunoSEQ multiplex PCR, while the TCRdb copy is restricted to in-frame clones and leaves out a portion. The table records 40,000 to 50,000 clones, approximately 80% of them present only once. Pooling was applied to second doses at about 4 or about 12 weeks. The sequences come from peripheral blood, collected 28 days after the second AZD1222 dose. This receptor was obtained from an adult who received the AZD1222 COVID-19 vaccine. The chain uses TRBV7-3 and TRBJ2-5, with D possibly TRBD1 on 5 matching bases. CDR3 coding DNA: TGTGCCAGCAGCAGGGCAGGGTCCCAAGAGACCCAGTACTTC. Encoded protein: CASSRAGSQETQYF.